The sequence of this TCR beta chain was determined in a study of blood T cell repertoires in COVID-19. This table comes from immunoSEQ multiplex PCR, and its TCRdb copy is limited to in-frame clones, with some not included. Of 20,000 to 25,000 clones in the sample, 65% to 90% are singletons; the top ten hold approximately 60%. The CDR3 has 15 amino acids. V lost 4 bases, J lost 9 bases, and 16 bases lay in between. CDR1 is SGHAT and CDR2 is FQNNGV in the germline V gene. This receptor was obtained from a woman of 80 years or more with acute or convalescent COVID-19. The source material was peripheral blood. This chain connects TRBV11-2 to TRBJ1-6; D unresolved. The CDR3 DNA reads as TGTGCCAGCAGCTCCCAGACGGCGAGAGGTTCACCCCTCCACTTT. Translated: CASSSQTARGSPLHF.